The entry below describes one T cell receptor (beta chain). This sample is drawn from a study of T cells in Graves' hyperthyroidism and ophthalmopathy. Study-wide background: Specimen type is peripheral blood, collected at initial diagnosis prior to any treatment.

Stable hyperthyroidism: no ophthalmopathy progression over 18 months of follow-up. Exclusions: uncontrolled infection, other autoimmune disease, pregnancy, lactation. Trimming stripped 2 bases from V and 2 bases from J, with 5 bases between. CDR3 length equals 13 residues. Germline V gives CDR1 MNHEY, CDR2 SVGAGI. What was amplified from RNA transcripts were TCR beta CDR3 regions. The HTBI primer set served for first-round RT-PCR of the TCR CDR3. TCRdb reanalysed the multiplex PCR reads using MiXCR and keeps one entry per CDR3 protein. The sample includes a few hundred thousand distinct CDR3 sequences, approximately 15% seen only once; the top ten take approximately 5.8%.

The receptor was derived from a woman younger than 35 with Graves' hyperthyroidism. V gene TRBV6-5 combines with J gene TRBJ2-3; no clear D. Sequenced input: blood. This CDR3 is CASSYDHTDTQYF. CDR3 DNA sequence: TGTGCCAGCAGTTACGACCACACAGATACGCAGTATTTT.